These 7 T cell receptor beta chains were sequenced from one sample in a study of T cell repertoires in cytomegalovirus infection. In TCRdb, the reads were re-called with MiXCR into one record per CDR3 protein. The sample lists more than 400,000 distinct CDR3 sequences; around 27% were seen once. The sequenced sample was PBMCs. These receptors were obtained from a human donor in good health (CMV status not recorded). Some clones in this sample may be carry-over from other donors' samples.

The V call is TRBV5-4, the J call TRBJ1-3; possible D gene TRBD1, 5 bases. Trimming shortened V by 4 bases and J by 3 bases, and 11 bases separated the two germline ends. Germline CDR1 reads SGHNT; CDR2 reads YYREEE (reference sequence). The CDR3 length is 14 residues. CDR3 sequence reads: CASSVTGLGNTIYF. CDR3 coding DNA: TGTGCCAGCAGCGTCACAGGCCTTGGAAACACCATATATTTT.

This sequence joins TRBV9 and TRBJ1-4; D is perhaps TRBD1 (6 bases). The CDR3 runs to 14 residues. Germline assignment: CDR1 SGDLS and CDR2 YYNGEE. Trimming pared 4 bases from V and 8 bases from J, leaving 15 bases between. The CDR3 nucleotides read TGTGCCAGCAGCCTCGACGGGGGCCGGGAAAAACTGTTTTTT. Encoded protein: CASSLDGGREKLFF.

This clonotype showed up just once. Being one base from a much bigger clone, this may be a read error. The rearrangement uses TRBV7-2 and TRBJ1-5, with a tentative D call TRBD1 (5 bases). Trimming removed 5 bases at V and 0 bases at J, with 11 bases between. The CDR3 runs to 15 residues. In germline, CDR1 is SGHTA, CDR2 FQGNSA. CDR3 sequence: CASSVKGYSNQPQHF. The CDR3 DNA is TGTGCCAGCAGCGTAAAGGGGTATAGCAATCAGCCCCAGCATTTT.

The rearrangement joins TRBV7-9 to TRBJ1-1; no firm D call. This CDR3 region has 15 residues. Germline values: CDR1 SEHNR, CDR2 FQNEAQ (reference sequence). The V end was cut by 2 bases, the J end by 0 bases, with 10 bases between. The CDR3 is CASSLSRILNTEAFF. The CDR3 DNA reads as TGTGCCAGCAGCTTATCAAGGATACTGAACACTGAAGCTTTCTTT. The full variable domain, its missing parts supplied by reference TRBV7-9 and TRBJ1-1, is DTGVSQNPRHKITKRGQNVTFRCDPISEHNRLYWYRQTLGQGPEFLTYFQNEAQLEKSRLLSDRFSAERPKGSFSTLEIQRTEQGDSAMYLCASSLSRILNTEAFFGQGTRLTVV.

The chain's CDR3 is CASTGLAGGDEQFF. The CDR3 DNA reads TGTGCCAGCACCGGGCTAGCGGGAGGAGATGAGCAGTTCTTC. The J gene is TRBJ2-1, the V gene TRBV18; TRBD2 matches 11 bases. Germline V lookup: CDR1 KGHSH, CDR2 LQKENI. Losses at the gene ends were 8 bases for V and 8 bases for J; bases not matched to a gene: 8. The CDR3 covers 14 residues.

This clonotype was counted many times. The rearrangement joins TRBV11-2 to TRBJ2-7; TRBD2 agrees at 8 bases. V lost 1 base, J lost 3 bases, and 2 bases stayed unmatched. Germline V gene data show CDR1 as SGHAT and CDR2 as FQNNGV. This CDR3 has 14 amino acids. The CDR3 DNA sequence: TGTGCCAGCAGCTTAGGACTAGCGAACTACGAGCAGTACGTC. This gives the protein CASSLGLANYEQYV.

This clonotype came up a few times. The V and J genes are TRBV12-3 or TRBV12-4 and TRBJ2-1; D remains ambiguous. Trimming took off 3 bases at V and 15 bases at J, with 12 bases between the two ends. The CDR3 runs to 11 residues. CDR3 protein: CASSFGSLRFF. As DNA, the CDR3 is TGTGCCAGCAGTTTCGGTAGTCTGCGGTTCTTC.